Below are 13 T cell receptor beta chains sequenced from a single sample in a study of CD8 T cells in Susac syndrome. Random hexamers were used to reverse transcribe the RNA input (about 0.5 to 1 ug). TCRdb passed the immunoSEQ multiplex PCR reads through MiXCR, listing each CDR3 protein once. The data contain tens of thousands of distinct CDR3 sequences, 90% to 95% of them singletons. The sequencing sample was made of CD8+ T cells from PBMCs. Receptors originate from a human donor with multiple sclerosis.

This chain links TRBV11-2 with TRBJ2-1; weak D call: TRBD1 (5 bases). The V gene lost 1 base and the J gene lost 7 bases, with 14 bases spanning the gap. Germline lookup yields CDR1 SGHAT and CDR2 FQNNGV. This CDR3 is built from 15 residues. This CDR3 reads CASSLVFGQGNEQFF. In DNA, the CDR3 is TGTGCCAGCAGCTTAGTTTTTGGGCAGGGTAATGAGCAGTTCTTC.

The rearrangement links TRBV27 to TRBJ1-1, with D perhaps TRBD1 (6 bases). The length of the CDR3 is 13 residues. From germline, CDR1 is MNHEY and CDR2 SMNVEV (reference sequence). V lost 4 bases, J lost 7 bases, and 13 bases lay in between. CDR3 region: CASSYTGTHEAFF. CDR3 coding DNA: TGTGCCAGCAGTTACACCGGGACACATGAAGCTTTCTTT.

The chain uses TRBV11-1 and TRBJ1-3; D may be TRBD1 (5 bases). This CDR3 is 21 amino acids long. The germline V gene encodes CDR1 SGHAT and CDR2 FQDESV (reference sequence). V lost 5 bases and J lost 0, with 29 bases in between. CDR3: CASSQEGGATTTLNSGNTIYF. The CDR3 region has the DNA TGTGCCAGCAGCCAGGAAGGTGGGGCCACTACAACCTTAAACTCTGGAAACACCATATATTTT.

This clonotype occurred once. The chain couples TRBV4-3 to TRBJ2-6; D gene ambiguous. This CDR3 has 17 residues. Between the trimmed V and J ends, which lost 1 base and 1 base, there was a span of 11 bases. The germline CDR1 and CDR2 sequences are LGHNA and YSLEER. The CDR3 region has the DNA TGCGCCAGCAGCCAAGGCCGTTATCTGTCTGGGGCCAACGTCCTGACTTTC. Its translation: CASSQGRYLSGANVLTF.

The J gene is TRBJ2-3, the V gene TRBV7-9; D ambiguous. The germline V and J ends were trimmed by 6 bases and 14 bases, with 9 bases remaining between them. The CDR3 runs to 9 residues. Germline assignment: CDR1 SEHNR and CDR2 FQNEAQ (reference sequence). In DNA, the CDR3 is TGTGCCAGCAGTCATCCGCTGTATTTT. The encoded protein is CASSHPLYF.

The chain employs TRBV3-1 and TRBJ1-2; perhaps TRBD1 as D (6 bases). In germline, CDR1 is LGHDT, CDR2 YNNKEL (reference sequence). Between the trimmed V and J ends, which lost 3 bases and 4 bases, there was a span of 18 bases. There are 16 residues in the CDR3. CDR3 loop: CASSQDGSGTTYGYTF. CDR3 DNA sequence: TGTGCCAGCAGCCAGGACGGCTCCGGGACAACCTATGGCTACACCTTC. The full variable domain, in which reference TRBV3-1 and TRBJ1-2 provide the parts outside the CDR3, is DTAVSQTPKYLVTQMGNDKSIKCEQNLGHDTMYWYKQDSKKFLKIMFSYNNKELIINETVPNRFSPKSPDKAHLNLHINSLELGDSAVYFCASSQDGSGTTYGYTFGSGTRLTVV.

V is TRBV20-1 and J is TRBJ1-3; tentatively, D is TRBD1 (6 bases). V lost 5 bases, J lost 3 bases, and 11 bases lay in between. CDR1 is DFQATT, CDR2 SNEGSKA, per germline (reference sequence). The CDR3 sequence is 13 residues long. Here the CDR3 DNA reads TGCAGTGCTGGCCGGGACATTGGAAACACCATATATTTT. Translation: CSAGRDIGNTIYF.

The genes are TRBV11-2 and TRBJ2-7, with a tentative D call TRBD1 (6 bases). The CDR3 is 13 residues long. Germline values: CDR1 SGHAT, CDR2 FQNNGV. The V end lost 2 bases, the J end lost 3 bases, and 8 bases lay between the germline ends. CDR3 bases: TGTGCCAGCAGCTTAAGACAGGACTACGAGCAGTACTTC. Translating it yields CASSLRQDYEQYF.

This clonotype has just one count. This rearrangement joins TRBV5-4 to TRBJ2-3; possibly TRBD2 for D (5 bases). The CDR3 loop spans 13 amino acids. Germline V lookup: CDR1 SGHNT, CDR2 YYREEE (reference sequence). V was cut by 2 bases and J by 10 bases, with 14 bases left in between. Written as DNA, the CDR3 is TGTGCCAGCAGCTTAGAGTCCCCGGAGGCGCAGTATTTT. Translated, it gives CASSLESPEAQYF.

The chain links TRBV7-9 to TRBJ1-5, with D unclear. CDR3 length: 15 amino acids. CDR1 SEHNR and CDR2 FQNEAQ come from the germline V gene (reference sequence). Trimming stripped 1 base from V and 0 bases from J, with 7 bases between. The CDR3 sequence is CASSLGNPSNQPQHF. The CDR3, as DNA: TGTGCCAGCAGCTTAGGGAACCCTAGCAATCAGCCCCAGCATTTT.

V gene TRBV4-1 combines with J gene TRBJ1-5, with D maybe TRBD1 (6 bases). This CDR3 has 13 residues. V dropped 6 bases and J dropped 4 bases, with 10 bases sitting between them. Germline-derived CDR1 and CDR2 are MGHRA and YSYEKL. The CDR3, as DNA: TGCGCCAGCAGTCCTACAGGGAATCAGCCCCAGCATTTT. As protein: CASSPTGNQPQHF.

CDR3 loop: CASSVATGGFYEQYF. Here the CDR3 DNA reads TGTGCCAGCAGCGTAGCTACAGGAGGGTTCTACGAGCAGTACTTC. The chain employs TRBV9 and TRBJ2-7; weak D call: TRBD2 (6 bases). The V gene's germline CDR1 is SGDLS and CDR2 YYNGEE. Trimming stripped 0 bases from V and 3 bases from J, with 13 bases between. The CDR3 has 15 amino acids.

This clonotype was observed a few times. The chain carries TRBV19 and TRBJ2-2, with D perhaps matching TRBD2 (6 bases). Germline V gives CDR1 LNHDA, CDR2 SQIVND (reference sequence). Trimming cost V 3 bases and J 1 base, with 12 bases left between them. The CDR3 length is 16 residues. The CDR3 DNA reads TGTGCCAGTAGTATTGGAGGGGACCTGAACACCGGGGAGCTGTTTTTT. Its translation: CASSIGGDLNTGELFF.